These 18 T cell receptor beta chains came from one sample sequenced in a study of blood T cells in healthy people across ages. Sample-barcoded 5' priming and a J-beta primer mix drove a second PCR of roughly 6 to 12 cycles. TCRdb recomputed calls from the 5' RACE reads with MiXCR, one row per CDR3 protein. The repertoire holds around 800,000 distinct CDR3 sequences, with less than 60% as singletons. Sequencing input: blood. These receptors originate from an elderly man in good health.

J is TRBJ2-3 and V is TRBV5-1; 8 bases map to TRBD1. The CDR3 runs 16 residues. Germline CDR1 is SGHRS and CDR2 is YFSETQ. V trimming: 4 bases; J trimming: 4 bases; junction bases outside the gene matches: 11. CDR3 loop: CASSPSGTGGADTQYF. As DNA, the CDR3 is TGCGCCAGCAGCCCGTCCGGGACAGGCGGGGCAGATACGCAGTATTTT.

This clonotype was recorded a few times. The rearrangement joins TRBV6-2 or TRBV6-3 to TRBJ1-1, with TRBD1 as a possible D gene (5 bases). This CDR3 has 16 amino acids. Trimming took off 5 bases at V and 1 base at J, with 17 bases between the two ends. Germline CDR1 and CDR2: MNHEY and SVGEGT. The CDR3 reads CASSRTSGVPNTEAFF. In DNA form, the CDR3 reads TGTGCCAGCAGTCGCACCTCGGGGGTTCCGAACACTGAAGCTTTCTTT.

This rearrangement joins TRBV7-2 to TRBJ2-6, with 10 bases identical to TRBD1. Germline V CDR1 and CDR2: SGHTA, FQGNSA. Unmatched junction bases numbered 13, after V lost 2 bases and J lost 18 bases. CDR3 length equals 15 residues. CDR3 nucleotide sequence: TGTGCCAGCAGCTTATCCGGGACAGGGGAGGAGAGTGAGACTTTC. It specifies CASSLSGTGEESETF.

Only a few counts were recorded for this clonotype. This sequence joins TRBV20-1 and TRBJ2-1; TRBD1 agrees at 7 bases. With V trimmed by 7 bases and J by 5 bases, 11 bases remained unmatched. Germline V gene lookup returns CDR1 DFQATT and CDR2 SNEGSKA (reference sequence). The CDR3 is 14 amino acids. CDR3 sequence (DNA): TGCAGTGTCCCGGAGAGGGGGCCGGACAATGAGCAGTTCTTC. It encodes CSVPERGPDNEQFF.

The chain recombines TRBV20-1 with TRBJ2-1, with 11 positions matching TRBD2. The CDR3 is made up of 16 amino acids. Trimming at V came to 3 bases and at J to 7 bases, leaving 11 bases not matched to a gene. Germline V gene sequence: CDR1 DFQATT, CDR2 SNEGSKA (reference sequence). The CDR3 bases are TGCAGTGCTAGCGGACTAACTAGCGGGAGTGGAAATGAGCAGTTCTTC. Residues: CSASGLTSGSGNEQFF.

This clonotype was counted at least ten times. V usage is TRBV3-1 and J usage is TRBJ2-1; TRBD2 aligns across 7 bases. V lost 0 bases, J lost 4 bases, and 3 bases stayed unmatched. Per germline, CDR1 LGHDT and CDR2 YNNKEL (reference sequence). The CDR3 length is 15 residues. CDR3 protein: CASSQDPSGYNEQFF. CDR3 DNA: TGTGCCAGCAGCCAAGACCCTAGCGGATACAATGAGCAGTTCTTC.

The rearrangement uses TRBV12-3 or TRBV12-4 and TRBJ2-7, with 12 bases that match TRBD2. This CDR3 spans 14 amino acids. V lost 5 bases, J lost 7 bases, and 6 bases stayed unmatched. The CDR3 protein is CASSQSGTSGEQYF. CDR3 DNA: TGTGCCAGCAGTCAGTCCGGGACTAGCGGGGAGCAGTACTTC.

In regard to this clonotype: A clone one base away is much larger, so this may be a read error. V is TRBV20-1 and J is TRBJ2-1; 8 positions agree with TRBD2. There are 16 residues in the CDR3. Germline V CDR1 and CDR2: DFQATT, SNEGSKA (reference sequence). The V gene end was trimmed by 5 bases and the J gene end by 4 bases; junction bases not matched to a gene: 13. The CDR3 DNA reads as TGCAGTGCTCTCAGCCGGGGACGGGAGGGTTACAATGAGCAGTTCTTC. Its translation: CSALSRGREGYNEQFF.

V is TRBV20-1 and J is TRBJ1-2; no clear D gene. Germline assignment: CDR1 DFQATT and CDR2 SNEGSKA (reference sequence). Deletions cut 6 bases from V and 8 bases from J, with 13 bases between. The CDR3 sequence is 11 residues long. CDR3 coding DNA: TGCAGTGCGGTTAGTGGTGGCGGCTACACCTTC. It translates to CSAVSGGGYTF.

This rearrangement joins TRBV12-3 or TRBV12-4 to TRBJ2-5, with 7 positions matching TRBD1. J lost 5 bases, V lost 6 bases, and 9 bases had no gene match. This CDR3 region has 14 residues. The CDR3 spells CASSLDRKGETQYF. DNA of the CDR3: TGTGCCAGCAGCCTGGACAGGAAAGGGGAGACCCAGTACTTC.

The table lists this clonotype with a few counts. The chain has TRBV27 and TRBJ2-1, with TRBD2 matching over 7 bases. This CDR3 spans 18 amino acids. The V and J ends lost 3 bases and 2 bases, in that order; junction bases with no gene match: 13. CDR1 is MNHEY, CDR2 SMNVEV, per germline (reference sequence). Written as DNA, the CDR3 is TGTGCCAGCAGTTTTTACGGGGCTGGGGGACTACCCTACAATGAGCAGTTCTTC. Translating it yields CASSFYGAGGLPYNEQFF.

This clonotype showed up just a few times. The chain is built from TRBV15 and TRBJ2-1; 14 bases fit TRBD2. The junction had 4 bases not matched to a gene; V was cut back by 2 bases and J by 7 bases. This CDR3 comprises 16 residues. CDR1 and CDR2 (germline): LNHNV, YYDKDF (reference sequence). The CDR3 loop is CATSRPGTSGRNEQFF. CDR3 nucleotides: TGTGCCACCAGCAGACCTGGGACTAGCGGGAGAAATGAGCAGTTCTTC.

The chain joins TRBV20-1 to TRBJ2-1, with TRBD2 identical over 11 bases. Per germline, CDR1 DFQATT and CDR2 SNEGSKA (reference sequence). The CDR3 contains 15 residues. V trimming: 2 bases; J trimming: 7 bases; junction bases outside the gene matches: 7. The CDR3 region has the DNA TGCAGTGCTAGACTACGGACTAGCGGGTATAATGAGCAGTTCTTC. Amino acids: CSARLRTSGYNEQFF.

The V and J genes are TRBV2 and TRBJ2-1; 9 bases fit TRBD2. Trimming removed 3 bases from V and 15 bases from J; junction bases left unmatched: 9. The CDR3 spans 13 residues. From germline, CDR1 is SNHLY and CDR2 FYNNEI. CDR3 nucleotide sequence: TGTGCCAGCAGTGATCAGGGCGGGAGGGTCGGGTTCTTC. Translation gives CASSDQGGRVGFF.

The chain joins TRBV7-9 to TRBJ1-2; perhaps TRBD1 as D (6 bases). Germline assignment: CDR1 SEHNR and CDR2 FQNEAQ (reference sequence). Trimming cost V 4 bases and J 5 bases, with 8 bases left between them. The CDR3 runs to 12 residues. CDR3 amino acids: CASSSGQYGYTF. Here the CDR3 DNA reads TGTGCCAGCAGCTCAGGACAGTATGGCTACACCTTC. Drawing the rest from reference TRBV7-9 and TRBJ1-2, the complete variable domain is DTGVSQNPRHKITKRGQNVTFRCDPISEHNRLYWYRQTLGQGPEFLTYFQNEAQLEKSRLLSDRFSAERPKGSFSTLEIQRTEQGDSAMYLCASSSGQYGYTFGSGTRLTVV.

This clonotype appeared many times. The rearrangement links TRBV29-1 to TRBJ2-1; D is ambiguous. CDR1 and CDR2 (germline): SQVTM, ANQGSEA. V lost 3 bases and J lost 7, with 7 bases in between. This CDR3 is 11 amino acids long. The CDR3 DNA is TGCAGCGTTGATACCCGGAATGAGCAGTTCTTC. Its protein is CSVDTRNEQFF.

This chain uses TRBV12-3 or TRBV12-4 with TRBJ2-2; perhaps TRBD2 as D (5 bases). CDR3 length equals 11 residues. V shed 9 bases and J shed 9 bases, with 11 bases lying between them. CDR3 sequence reads: CASEGTRELFF. The CDR3 DNA is TGTGCCAGTGAGGGAACCAGGGAGCTGTTTTTT.

The chain employs TRBV28 and TRBJ1-1, with D perhaps matching TRBD1 (6 bases). The CDR3 loop spans 13 amino acids. V was shortened by 7 bases and J by 6 bases, with 15 bases between the two germline ends. Germline CDR1 and CDR2: MDHEN and SYDVKM. For the CDR3, the DNA is TGTGCCAGCACGGGGGGCTCTTTTGCTGAAGCTTTCTTT. Residues: CASTGGSFAEAFF.